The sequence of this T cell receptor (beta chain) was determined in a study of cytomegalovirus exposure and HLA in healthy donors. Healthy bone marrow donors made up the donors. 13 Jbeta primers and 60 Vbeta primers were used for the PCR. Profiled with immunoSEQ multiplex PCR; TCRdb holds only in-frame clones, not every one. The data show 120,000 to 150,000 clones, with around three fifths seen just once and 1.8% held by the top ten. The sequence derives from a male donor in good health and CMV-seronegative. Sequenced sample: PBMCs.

Here the CDR3 reads CASSLGRMNTEAFF. CDR3 nucleotides: TGTGCCAGCAGCTTAGGCAGGATGAACACTGAAGCTTTCTTT. This sequence joins TRBV7-2 and TRBJ1-1; D is unclear. The ends were cut back, 1 base at V and 0 bases at J, with 6 bases in the middle. Germline V gene data show CDR1 as SGHTA and CDR2 as FQGNSA. The CDR3 extends over 14 amino acids.